Listed here are 20 T cell receptor beta chains from one sample, sequenced in a study of T cells after yellow fever vaccination. TCRdb called the 5' RACE reads again in MiXCR, with one record for every CDR3 protein. The table has approximately 550,000 distinct CDR3 sequences, under 25% seen once. The source was PBMCs, collected 15 days after the yellow fever booster vaccination. The receptor set was obtained from a man aged 25 to 40 who received the YFV17D yellow fever vaccine.

This clonotype was counted between two and nine times. This sequence joins TRBV4-3 and TRBJ2-1, with TRBD2 as a possible D gene (6 bases). V gave up 0 bases and J gave up 7 bases, with 10 bases separating them. There are 14 residues in the CDR3. In germline, CDR1 is LGHNA, CDR2 YSLEER. The CDR3 loop is CASSQDREYNEQFF. The CDR3 region has the DNA TGCGCCAGCAGCCAAGACCGGGAGTATAATGAGCAGTTCTTC.

The chain employs TRBV30 and TRBJ2-7; 11 nucleotides agree with TRBD1. V dropped 3 bases and J dropped 7; count of bases not matched to a gene: 8. The CDR3 has 14 residues. The germline gives CDR1 GTSNPN, CDR2 SVGIG (reference sequence). The CDR3 nucleotides are TGTGCCTGGAGACAAACCGGGACAGGGGGTGAGCAGTACTTC. Its translation is CAWRQTGTGGEQYF.

This sequence joins TRBV4-3 and TRBJ1-4; the D is unclear. The CDR3 has 12 residues. CDR1 and CDR2 from the germline V gene are LGHNA and YSLEER. V was clipped by 0 bases and J by 9 bases, with 5 bases between them. The CDR3 reads CASSQDRKKLFF. CDR3 nucleotide sequence: TGCGCCAGCAGCCAAGATCGAAAAAAACTGTTTTTT.

This chain connects TRBV28 to TRBJ2-1, with 7 nucleotides matching TRBD2. The V gene end was trimmed by 7 bases and the J gene end by 3 bases; junction bases not matched to a gene: 9. The CDR3 is 15 residues long. Germline values: CDR1 MDHEN, CDR2 SYDVKM. In DNA, the CDR3 is TGTGCCAGCAAATTATCGGGGGGTAGCTACAATGAGCAGTTCTTC. As protein: CASKLSGGSYNEQFF.

This rearrangement joins TRBV6-5 to TRBJ2-7; 7 bases are a match to TRBD1. Unmatched junction bases numbered 15, after V lost 6 bases and J lost 7 bases. The CDR3 loop spans 15 amino acids. Per germline, CDR1 MNHEY and CDR2 SVGAGI. CDR3 region: CASSRGTASPWEQYF. CDR3 coding DNA: TGTGCCAGCAGCCGAGGGACAGCGAGCCCTTGGGAGCAGTACTTC.

This clonotype was seen a handful of times. The J gene is TRBJ2-5, the V gene TRBV29-1, with D possibly matching TRBD1 (5 bases). The ends were cut back, 3 bases at V and 0 bases at J, with 11 bases in the middle. CDR3 length: 14 residues. The germline V gene encodes CDR1 SQVTM and CDR2 ANQGSEA. DNA of the CDR3: TGCAGCGTTGAGGGGCTTGGGTACCAAGAGACCCAGTACTTC. Encoded protein: CSVEGLGYQETQYF.

The chain combines TRBV29-1 with TRBJ1-2; TRBD1 aligns across 8 bases. The length of the CDR3 is 12 residues. Germline V gene lookup returns CDR1 SQVTM and CDR2 ANQGSEA. V lost 7 bases to trimming and J lost 4 bases; unmatched junction nucleotides: 5. In DNA form, the CDR3 reads TGCAGCGGAGTCAGGGGGCTCTATGGCTACACCTTC. It is translated as CSGVRGLYGYTF.

The gene calls are TRBV15 and TRBJ2-4; a possible D gene is TRBD2 (5 bases). CDR3 length: 11 residues. V lost 5 bases to trimming and J lost 16 bases, with 15 bases between them. Per the germline V gene, CDR1 is LNHNV and CDR2 is YYDKDF (reference sequence). DNA of the CDR3: TGTGCCACCAGCCACGGGATGTTTAATTACTTC. It translates to CATSHGMFNYF.

This clonotype was seen only a few times. This chain links TRBV15 with TRBJ2-7; D not certain. The V and J ends lost 1 base and 4 bases respectively, with 20 bases between them. Per the germline V gene, CDR1 is LNHNV and CDR2 is YYDKDF (reference sequence). CDR3 size: 17 residues. The CDR3 reads CATSRGLAGDVDYEQYF. The CDR3 region has the DNA TGTGCCACCAGCAGAGGGCTGGCAGGCGACGTTGATTACGAGCAGTACTTC.

This clonotype came up a few times. The chain joins TRBV27 to TRBJ2-5; D gene uncertain. Germline CDR1 MNHEY, CDR2 SMNVEV (reference sequence). The V end was cut by 2 bases, the J end by 4 bases, with 17 bases between. CDR3 length equals 16 residues. In DNA, the CDR3 is TGTGCCAGCAGTTTACGGCCAGGTTCAGTAAGAGAGACCCAGTACTTC. Residues: CASSLRPGSVRETQYF.

This clonotype was seen more than once but under ten times. The V gene is TRBV20-1, the J gene TRBJ2-7, with TRBD2 identical over 8 bases. Germline trimming cut 6 bases from V and 6 bases from J; bases unmatched to any gene: 13. Germline CDR1 is DFQATT and CDR2 is SNEGSKA (reference sequence). CDR3 size: 14 residues. The CDR3 spells CSAYTGLGGREQYF. Here the CDR3 DNA reads TGCAGTGCCTACACGGGACTAGGTGGTCGCGAGCAGTACTTC.

V usage is TRBV20-1 and J usage is TRBJ2-7, with D perhaps assigned TRBD1 or TRBD2 (5 bases each). The V end lost 6 bases, the J end lost 7 bases, and 22 bases lay between the germline ends. This CDR3 region has 14 residues. Germline lookup yields CDR1 DFQATT and CDR2 SNEGSKA (reference sequence). CDR3 sequence (DNA): TGCAGTGCGCCAACCGGGCCAGGGAGATGGGAGCAGTACTTC. Translated: CSAPTGPGRWEQYF.

The chain combines TRBV30 with TRBJ2-6, with D uncertain. The germline V and J ends were trimmed by 6 bases and 1 base, with 4 bases remaining between them. CDR3 length: 12 residues. Germline lookup yields CDR1 GTSNPN and CDR2 SVGIG (reference sequence). In DNA form, the CDR3 reads TGTGCCTGTTTATCTGGGGCCAACGTCCTGACTTTC. As protein: CACLSGANVLTF. Looking up the rest from reference TRBV30 and TRBJ2-6 gives the full variable domain: SQTIHQWPATLVQPVGSPLSLECTVEGTSNPNLYWYRQAAGRGLQLLFYSVGIGQISSEVPQNLSASRPQDRQFILSSKKLLLSDSGFYLCACLSGANVLTFGAGSRLTVL.

This clonotype was found many times. V is TRBV7-2 and J is TRBJ2-1; D is unresolved. Germline lookup yields CDR1 SGHTA and CDR2 FQGNSA. V dropped 5 bases and J dropped 1 base, with 9 bases sitting between them. The CDR3 loop spans 14 amino acids. The CDR3 region has the DNA TGTGCCAGCAGCGACACAGCGTCCTACAATGAGCAGTTCTTC. The encoded protein is CASSDTASYNEQFF.

This clonotype was detected a few times. This chain uses TRBV20-1 with TRBJ2-7, with D maybe TRBD2 (6 bases). V was pared by 3 bases and J by 1 base, with 13 bases between. This CDR3 is 14 amino acids long. Germline V gene data show CDR1 as DFQATT and CDR2 as SNEGSKA (reference sequence). CDR3: CSASKAGTSYEQYF. The CDR3 region has the DNA TGCAGTGCTAGCAAGGCGGGGACGTCCTACGAGCAGTACTTC.

V gene TRBV15 combines with J gene TRBJ2-3; 10 nucleotides match TRBD2. Germline loops: CDR1 LNHNV, CDR2 YYDKDF (reference sequence). V shed 0 bases and J 5 bases; nucleotides not matched to a gene: 8. The CDR3 spans 17 residues. CDR3 coding DNA: TGTGCCACCAGCAGAGATCTCACTAGCGGGATGAAAGATACGCAGTATTTT. This codes for CATSRDLTSGMKDTQYF.

The V and J genes are TRBV7-2 and TRBJ2-7; D is possibly TRBD2 (7 bases). This CDR3 contains 15 residues. Germline CDR1 SGHTA, CDR2 FQGNSA. V dropped 5 bases and J dropped 3 bases, with 17 bases sitting between them. The CDR3 sequence: CASSPRGRGLYEQYF. The CDR3 bases are TGTGCCAGCAGCCCTCGTGGGCGGGGGCTCTACGAGCAGTACTTC. Together with reference TRBV7-2 and TRBJ2-7, the CDR3 gives the full variable domain: GAGVSQSPSNKVTEKGKDVELRCDPISGHTALYWYRQSLGQGLEFLIYFQGNSAPDKSGLPSDRFSAERTGGSVSTLTIQRTQQEDSAVYLCASSPRGRGLYEQYFGPGTRLTVT.

This chain links TRBV9 with TRBJ2-1; 9 bases map to TRBD1. The CDR3 loop spans 15 amino acids. CDR1 and CDR2 from the germline V gene are SGDLS and YYNGEE. With V trimmed by 4 bases and J by 8 bases, 10 bases remained unmatched. CDR3 nucleotide sequence: TGTGCCAGCAGCCCCGGGACAGGGAAGGTGCATGAGCAGTTCTTC. Residues: CASSPGTGKVHEQFF.

The gene calls are TRBV20-1 and TRBJ2-1, with no clear D. V shed 3 bases and J shed 2 bases, with 14 bases lying between them. The CDR3 runs to 15 residues. CDR1 and CDR2 from the germline V gene are DFQATT and SNEGSKA (reference sequence). DNA for the CDR3: TGCAGTGCTAGGTCCCTATTTGAGCCCTACAATGAGCAGTTCTTC. Its protein is CSARSLFEPYNEQFF.

This chain joins TRBV5-1 and TRBJ2-3, with 9 bases matching TRBD2. CDR1 SGHRS and CDR2 YFSETQ come from the germline V gene. CDR3 length equals 16 residues. V was pared by 5 bases and J by 5 bases, with 12 bases of the junction left unmatched. CDR3 sequence: CASSSLAGRGGDTQYF. CDR3 nucleotide sequence: TGCGCCAGCAGTTCCCTAGCGGGGAGAGGGGGAGATACGCAGTATTTT.